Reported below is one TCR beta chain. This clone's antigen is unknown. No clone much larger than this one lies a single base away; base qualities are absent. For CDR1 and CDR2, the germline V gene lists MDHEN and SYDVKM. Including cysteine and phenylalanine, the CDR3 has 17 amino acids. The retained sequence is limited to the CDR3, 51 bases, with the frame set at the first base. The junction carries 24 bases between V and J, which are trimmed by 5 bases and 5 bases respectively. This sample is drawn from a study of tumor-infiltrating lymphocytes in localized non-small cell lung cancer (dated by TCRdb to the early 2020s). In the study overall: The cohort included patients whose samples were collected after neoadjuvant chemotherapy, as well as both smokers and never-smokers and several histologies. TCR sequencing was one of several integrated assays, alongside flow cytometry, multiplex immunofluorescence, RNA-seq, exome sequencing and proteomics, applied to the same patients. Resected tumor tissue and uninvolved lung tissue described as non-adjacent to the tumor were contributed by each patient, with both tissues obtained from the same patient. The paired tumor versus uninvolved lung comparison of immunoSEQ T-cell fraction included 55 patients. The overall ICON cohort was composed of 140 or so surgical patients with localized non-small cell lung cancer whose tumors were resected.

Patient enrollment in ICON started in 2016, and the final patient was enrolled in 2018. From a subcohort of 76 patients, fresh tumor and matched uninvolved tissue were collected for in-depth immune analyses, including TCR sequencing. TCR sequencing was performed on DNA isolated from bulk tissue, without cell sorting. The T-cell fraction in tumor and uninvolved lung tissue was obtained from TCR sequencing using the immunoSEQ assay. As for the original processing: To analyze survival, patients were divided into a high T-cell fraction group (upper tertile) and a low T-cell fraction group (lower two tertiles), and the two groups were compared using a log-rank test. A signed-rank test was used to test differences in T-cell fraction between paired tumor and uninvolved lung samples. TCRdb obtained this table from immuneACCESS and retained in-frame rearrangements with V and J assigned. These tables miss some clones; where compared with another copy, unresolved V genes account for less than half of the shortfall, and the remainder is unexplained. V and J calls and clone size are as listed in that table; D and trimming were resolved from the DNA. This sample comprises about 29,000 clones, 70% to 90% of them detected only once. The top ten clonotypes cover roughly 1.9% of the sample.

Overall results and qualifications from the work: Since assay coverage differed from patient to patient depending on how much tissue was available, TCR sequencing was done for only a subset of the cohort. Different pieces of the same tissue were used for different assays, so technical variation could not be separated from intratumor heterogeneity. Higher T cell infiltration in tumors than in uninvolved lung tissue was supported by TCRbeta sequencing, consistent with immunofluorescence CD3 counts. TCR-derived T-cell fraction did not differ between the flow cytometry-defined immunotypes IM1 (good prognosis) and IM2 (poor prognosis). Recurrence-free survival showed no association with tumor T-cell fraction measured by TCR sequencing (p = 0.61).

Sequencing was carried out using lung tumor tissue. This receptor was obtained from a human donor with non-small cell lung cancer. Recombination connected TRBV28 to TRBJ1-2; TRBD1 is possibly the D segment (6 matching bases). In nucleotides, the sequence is TGTGCCAGCAGTGCTCTCATCCAGGGGCTAAGAACATATGGCTACACCTTC. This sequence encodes CASSALIQGLRTYGYTF.